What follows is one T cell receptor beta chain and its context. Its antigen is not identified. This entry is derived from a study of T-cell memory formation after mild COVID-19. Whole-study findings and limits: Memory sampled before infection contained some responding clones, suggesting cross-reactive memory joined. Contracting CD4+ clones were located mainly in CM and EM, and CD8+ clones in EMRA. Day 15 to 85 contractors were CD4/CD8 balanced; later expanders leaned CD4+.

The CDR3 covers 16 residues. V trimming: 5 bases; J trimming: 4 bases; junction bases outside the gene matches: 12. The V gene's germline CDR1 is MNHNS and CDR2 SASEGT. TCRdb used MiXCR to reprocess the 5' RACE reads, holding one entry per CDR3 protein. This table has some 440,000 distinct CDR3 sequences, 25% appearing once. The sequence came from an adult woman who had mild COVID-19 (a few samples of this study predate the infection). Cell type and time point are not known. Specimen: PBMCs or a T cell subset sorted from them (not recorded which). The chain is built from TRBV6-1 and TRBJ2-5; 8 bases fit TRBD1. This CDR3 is CASSPSDRVIVETQYF. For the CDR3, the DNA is TGTGCCAGCAGTCCCTCGGACAGGGTGATAGTAGAGACCCAGTACTTC.